This T cell receptor beta chain was retrieved from a study of T cell responses to AZD1222 COVID-19 vaccine. Study-level points and caveats: Targeting of unmutated variant regions was reportedly seen in nearly half of spike-specific TCRs.

Profiling relied on immunoSEQ multiplex PCR, and the TCRdb table lists in-frame clones only, not all of them. This sample yields under 200,000 clones, of which around nine tenths are seen a single time; 3.6% belongs to the top ten. Of note for this clone: The antigen is undetermined.

CDR3 size: 15 residues. V was trimmed by 0 bases and J by 9 bases, leaving 15 bases between them. The germline gives CDR1 SGHDN, CDR2 FVKESK. This clonotype was obtained from an adult who received the MenACWY meningococcal vaccine as a control. Material: peripheral blood, obtained 28 days after the second dose of the MenACWY control vaccine. This chain links TRBV14 with TRBJ2-1; D is possibly TRBD1 or TRBD2 (6 bases each). CDR3: CASSQEGRGGTEQFF. CDR3 DNA sequence: TGTGCCAGCAGCCAAGAGGGCAGGGGAGGTACTGAGCAGTTCTTC.